Below are 11 T cell receptor beta chains sequenced from a single sample in a study of cytotoxic CD8 clonotypes in ibrutinib-treated CLL (dated by TCRdb to about 2021). Libraries were made using the immunoSEQ multiplex PCR assay. The table comes from immuneACCESS by way of TCRdb, which keeps in-frame sequences with V and J called. Part of the clones is missing from these tables; in studies checked, under half for an unresolved V gene and the rest for unknown reasons. The sample table lists about 130,000 clones, less than 90% of them with a count of one. The ten top clones hold around 3% of the sample. The time point label corresponds to: approximately 2 years on ibrutinib. Sequencing was performed on PBMCs, taken after 24 months of ibrutinib treatment. These receptors were collected from a human donor with chronic lymphocytic leukemia.

The V call is TRBV15, the J call TRBJ2-5, with TRBD2 identical over 8 bases. V dropped 0 bases and J dropped 4; count of bases not matched to a gene: 7. Germline lookup yields CDR1 LNHNV and CDR2 YYDKDF (reference sequence). This CDR3 is built from 16 residues. The CDR3 sequence: CATSREQGRGGETQYF. The CDR3 DNA reads as TGTGCCACCAGCAGAGAACAGGGCCGGGGGGGAGAGACCCAGTACTTC.

The chain couples TRBV5-1 to TRBJ2-3, with D perhaps TRBD2 (5 bases). CDR1 and CDR2 (germline): SGHRS, YFSETQ. The CDR3 extends over 16 amino acids. Trimming removed 0 bases from V and 2 bases from J, with 13 bases in between. For the CDR3, the DNA is TGCGCCAGCAGCTTGGCCGATCTGGGAGTCACAGATACGCAGTATTTT. This gives the protein CASSLADLGVTDTQYF.

The CDR3 DNA sequence: TGTGCCAGCTCCCCAACCCCGGTCGGCGCTGAAGCTTTCTTT. Its translation is CASSPTPVGAEAFF. This chain connects TRBV18 to TRBJ1-1, with D unclear. Germline-derived CDR1 and CDR2 are KGHSH and LQKENI. V gave up 6 bases and J gave up 6 bases, with 17 bases separating them. CDR3 size: 14 residues.

Worth noting for this clone: Other DNA sequences in the same sample also yield this CDR3. The chain is built from TRBV7-9 and TRBJ1-1; weak D call: TRBD1 (5 bases). The V end was cut by 1 base, the J end by 4 bases, with 13 bases between. The CDR3 runs 15 residues. CDR1 is SEHNR and CDR2 is FQNEAQ in the germline V gene (reference sequence). The CDR3, as DNA: TGTGCCAGCAGCTTAGAGGGGCAGGGTGGCACTGAAGCTTTCTTT. Protein: CASSLEGQGGTEAFF.

The rearrangement links TRBV28 to TRBJ2-1, with 7 bases lining up with TRBD2. J lost 5 bases, V lost 7 bases, and 11 bases had no gene match. Germline V CDR1 and CDR2: MDHEN, SYDVKM. This CDR3 region has 15 residues. CDR3 nucleotide sequence: TGTGCCAGCAAAAATGGGGGGGATGTGAACAATGAGCAGTTCTTC. It specifies CASKNGGDVNNEQFF.

The chain employs TRBV27 and TRBJ2-1, with D perhaps TRBD1 or TRBD2 (5 bases each). The CDR3 covers 15 residues. From germline, CDR1 is MNHEY and CDR2 SMNVEV (reference sequence). V lost 6 bases and J lost 6, with 18 bases in between. CDR3 in amino acids: CASSSPGTLLNEQFF. CDR3 in DNA: TGTGCCAGCAGCTCCCCCGGGACCCTCCTCAATGAGCAGTTCTTC.

The V gene is TRBV7-4, the J gene TRBJ2-6, with unresolved D. Germline V gene data show CDR1 as SGHVT and CDR2 as SQSDAQ. V dropped 5 bases and J dropped 5 bases, with 22 bases sitting between them. The CDR3 totals 18 residues. This CDR3 is CASSIRGSSQSRANVLTF. In nucleotides, the CDR3 is TGTGCCAGCAGCATTAGAGGCAGCTCACAAAGTCGGGCCAACGTCCTGACTTTC.

The genes are TRBV10-3 and TRBJ2-1; D is unclear. The CDR3 is 13 residues long. Germline V lookup: CDR1 ENHRY, CDR2 SYGVKD. V lost 0 bases and J 6 bases, leaving 6 bases between the germline ends. The CDR3 DNA follows: TGTGCCATCAGTGAGTCTGGGGTCAATGAGCAGTTCTTC. Protein sequence: CAISESGVNEQFF.

The chain combines TRBV29-1 with TRBJ2-3; no reliable D call. This CDR3 is 14 amino acids long. The germline V gene encodes CDR1 SQVTM and CDR2 ANQGSEA. This CDR3 is CCYVGSVNTDTQYF. CDR3 nucleotide sequence: TGCTGTTATGTGGGGTCGGTCAACACAGATACGCAGTATTTT.

This clone was recorded only once. Within the sample, other DNA sequences also encode this same CDR3. This chain uses TRBV6-5 with TRBJ1-2, with 7 bases matching TRBD1. J lost 5 bases, V lost 5 bases, and 2 bases had no gene match. The germline gives CDR1 MNHEY, CDR2 SVGAGI. The CDR3 consists of 12 residues. CDR3 protein: CASSEQGYGYTF. For the CDR3, the DNA is TGTGCCAGCAGTGAACAGGGGTATGGCTACACCTTC.

The V call is TRBV7-8, the J call TRBJ2-3; D is perhaps TRBD2 (6 bases). Between the trimmed V and J ends, which lost 6 bases and 3 bases, there was a span of 10 bases. Germline CDR1 and CDR2: SGHVS and FQNEAQ. The CDR3 sequence is 13 residues long. The CDR3 DNA follows: TGTGCCAGCAGTTATCTAGCGACAGATACGCAGTATTTT. Translated: CASSYLATDTQYF.